This T cell receptor beta chain was documented in a study of technical replicates of blood from several donors. Germline lookup yields CDR1 SEHNR and CDR2 FQNEAQ (reference sequence). Losses at the gene ends were 5 bases for V and 6 bases for J; bases not matched to a gene: 9. The CDR3 spans 14 residues. Profiled with immunoSEQ multiplex PCR; TCRdb holds only in-frame clones, not every one. The sample consists of about 84,000 clones, around 90% of them appearing once. Sample: T cells isolated from PBMCs. The chain joins TRBV7-9 to TRBJ1-1; 7 nucleotides match TRBD1. The sequence came from a human donor in good health. The chain's CDR3 is CASSTQQGFSEAFF. In DNA, the CDR3 is TGTGCCAGCAGCACTCAACAGGGGTTCTCTGAAGCTTTCTTT.